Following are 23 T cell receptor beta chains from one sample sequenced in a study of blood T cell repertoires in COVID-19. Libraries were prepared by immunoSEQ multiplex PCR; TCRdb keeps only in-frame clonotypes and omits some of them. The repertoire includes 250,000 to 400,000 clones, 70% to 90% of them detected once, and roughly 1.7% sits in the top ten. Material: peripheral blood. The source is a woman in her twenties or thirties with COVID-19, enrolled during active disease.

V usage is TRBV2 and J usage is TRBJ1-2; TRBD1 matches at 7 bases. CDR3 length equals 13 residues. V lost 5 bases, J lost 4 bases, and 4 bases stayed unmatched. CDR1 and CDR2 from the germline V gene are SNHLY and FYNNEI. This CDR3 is CASSYRDSYGYTF. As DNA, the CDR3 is TGTGCCAGCAGTTACCGGGACAGCTATGGCTACACCTTC. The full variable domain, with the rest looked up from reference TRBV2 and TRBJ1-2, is EPEVTQTPSHQVTQMGQEVILRCVPISNHLYFYWYRQILGQKVEFLVSFYNNEISEKSEIFDDQFSVERPDGSNFTLKIRSTKLEDSAMYFCASSYRDSYGYTFGSGTRLTVV.

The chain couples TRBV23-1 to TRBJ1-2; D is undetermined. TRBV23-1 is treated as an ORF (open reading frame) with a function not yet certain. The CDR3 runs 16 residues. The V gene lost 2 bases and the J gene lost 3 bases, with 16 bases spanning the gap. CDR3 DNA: TGCGCCAGCAGTCAAATTACTGGGAGGCGATACTATGGCTACACCTTC. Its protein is CASSQITGRRYYGYTF.

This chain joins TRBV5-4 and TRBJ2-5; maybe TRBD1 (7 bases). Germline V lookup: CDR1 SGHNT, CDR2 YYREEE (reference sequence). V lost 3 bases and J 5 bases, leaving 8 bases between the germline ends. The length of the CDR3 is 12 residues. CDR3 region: CASSSGGETQYF. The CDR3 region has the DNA TGTGCCAGCAGCTCAGGGGGGGAGACCCAGTACTTC.

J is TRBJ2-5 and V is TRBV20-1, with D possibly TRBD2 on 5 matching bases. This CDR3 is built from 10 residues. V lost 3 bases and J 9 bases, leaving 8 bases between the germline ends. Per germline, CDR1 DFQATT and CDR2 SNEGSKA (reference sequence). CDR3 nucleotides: TGCAGTGCTAGTTTGGGAGCCCAGTACTTC. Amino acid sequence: CSASLGAQYF.

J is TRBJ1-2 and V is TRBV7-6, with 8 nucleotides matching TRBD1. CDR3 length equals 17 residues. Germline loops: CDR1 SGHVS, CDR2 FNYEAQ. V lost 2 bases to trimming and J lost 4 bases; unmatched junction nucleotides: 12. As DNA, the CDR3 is TGTGCCAGCAGCTTATCACCCGGGACAGGTTCCCTCTATGGCTACACCTTC. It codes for CASSLSPGTGSLYGYTF.

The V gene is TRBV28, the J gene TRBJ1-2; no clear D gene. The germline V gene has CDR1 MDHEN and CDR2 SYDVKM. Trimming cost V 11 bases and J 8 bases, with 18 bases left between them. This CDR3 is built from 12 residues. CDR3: CALAAGGSGYTF. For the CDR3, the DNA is TGTGCCTTAGCAGCGGGCGGGTCCGGCTACACCTTC.

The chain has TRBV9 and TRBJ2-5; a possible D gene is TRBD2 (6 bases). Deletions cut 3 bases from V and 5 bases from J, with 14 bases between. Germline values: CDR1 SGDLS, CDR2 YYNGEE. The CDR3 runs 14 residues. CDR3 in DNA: TGTGCCAGCAGCGGGACTACTACGGGGGAGACCCAGTACTTC. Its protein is CASSGTTTGETQYF.

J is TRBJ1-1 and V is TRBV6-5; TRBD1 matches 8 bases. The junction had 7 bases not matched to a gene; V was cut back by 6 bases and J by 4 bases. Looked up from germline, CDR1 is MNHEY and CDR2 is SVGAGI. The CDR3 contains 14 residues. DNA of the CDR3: TGTGCCAGCAGACGCGACAGGGGTGCCACTGAAGCTTTCTTT. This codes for CASRRDRGATEAFF.

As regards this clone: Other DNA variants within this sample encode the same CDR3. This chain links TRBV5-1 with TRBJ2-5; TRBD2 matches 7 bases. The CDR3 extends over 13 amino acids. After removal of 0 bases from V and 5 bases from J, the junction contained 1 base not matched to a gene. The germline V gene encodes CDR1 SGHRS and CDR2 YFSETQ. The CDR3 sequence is CASSLEGGETQYF. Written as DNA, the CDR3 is TGCGCCAGCAGCTTGGAGGGAGGGGAGACCCAGTACTTC.

CDR3 DNA: TGTGCCACCAGCAGAGAGTCTACGGTATTTAGTGCGGGGGGATCTTTCGAGCATGAGCAGTTCTTC. It yields the protein CATSRESTVFSAGGSFEHEQFF. The chain recombines TRBV15 with TRBJ2-1; 8 bases map to TRBD2. Germline values: CDR1 LNHNV, CDR2 YYDKDF (reference sequence). The CDR3 runs 22 residues. V was clipped by 0 bases and J by 8 bases; unmatched bases: 27.

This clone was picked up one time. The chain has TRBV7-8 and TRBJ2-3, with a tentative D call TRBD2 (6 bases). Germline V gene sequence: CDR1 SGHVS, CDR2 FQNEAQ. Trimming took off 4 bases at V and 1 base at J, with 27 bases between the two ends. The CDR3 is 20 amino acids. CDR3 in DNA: TGTGCCAGCAGCTCCCCGGAGGGTTCTGCCGACCGGTCCCGCACAGATACGCAGTATTTT. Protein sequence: CASSSPEGSADRSRTDTQYF.

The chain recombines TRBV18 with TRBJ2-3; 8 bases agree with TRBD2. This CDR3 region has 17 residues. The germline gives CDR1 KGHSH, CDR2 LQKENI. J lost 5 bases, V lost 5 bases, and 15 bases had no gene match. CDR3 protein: CASSGSTGTRSIDTQYF. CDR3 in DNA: TGTGCCAGCTCAGGATCAACGGGGACTAGGAGTATAGATACGCAGTATTTT. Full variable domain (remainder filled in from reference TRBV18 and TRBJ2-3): NAGVMQNPRHLVRRRGQEARLRCSPMKGHSHVYWYRQLPEEGLKFMVYLQKENIIDESGMPKERFSAEFPKEGPSILRIQQVVRGDSAAYFCASSGSTGTRSIDTQYFGPGTRLTVL.

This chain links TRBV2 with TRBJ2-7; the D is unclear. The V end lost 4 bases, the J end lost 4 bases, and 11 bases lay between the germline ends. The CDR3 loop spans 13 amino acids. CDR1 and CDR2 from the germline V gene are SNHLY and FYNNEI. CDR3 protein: CASSAAVQYEQYV. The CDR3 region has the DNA TGTGCCAGCAGTGCCGCCGTGCAGTACGAGCAGTACGTC.

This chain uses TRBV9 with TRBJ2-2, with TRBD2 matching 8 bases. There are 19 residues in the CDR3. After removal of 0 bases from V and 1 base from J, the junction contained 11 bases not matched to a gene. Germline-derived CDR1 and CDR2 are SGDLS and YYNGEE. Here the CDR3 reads CASSVGFGRASGNTGELFF. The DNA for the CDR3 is TGTGCCAGCAGCGTAGGGTTCGGGAGGGCTAGCGGGAACACCGGGGAGCTGTTTTTT.

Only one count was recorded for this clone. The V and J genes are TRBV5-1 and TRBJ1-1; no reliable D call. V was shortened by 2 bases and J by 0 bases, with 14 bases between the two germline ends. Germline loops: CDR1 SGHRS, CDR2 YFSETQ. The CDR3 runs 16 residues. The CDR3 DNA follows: TGCGCCAGCAGCTTTGGCTACCAGCAGGTGAACACTGAAGCTTTCTTT. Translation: CASSFGYQQVNTEAFF.

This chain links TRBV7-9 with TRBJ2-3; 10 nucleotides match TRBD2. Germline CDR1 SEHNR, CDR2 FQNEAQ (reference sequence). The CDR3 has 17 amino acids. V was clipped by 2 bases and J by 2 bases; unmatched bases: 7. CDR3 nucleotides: TGTGCCAGCAGCTTAAGCCCTACTAGCGGGGACACAGATACGCAGTATTTT. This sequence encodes CASSLSPTSGDTDTQYF.

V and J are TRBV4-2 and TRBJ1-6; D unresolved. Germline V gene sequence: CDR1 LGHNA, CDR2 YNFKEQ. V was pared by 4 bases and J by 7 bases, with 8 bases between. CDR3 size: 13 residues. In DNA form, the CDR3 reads TGTGCCAGCAGCCGCGAACGGAATTCACCCCTCCACTTT. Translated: CASSRERNSPLHF.

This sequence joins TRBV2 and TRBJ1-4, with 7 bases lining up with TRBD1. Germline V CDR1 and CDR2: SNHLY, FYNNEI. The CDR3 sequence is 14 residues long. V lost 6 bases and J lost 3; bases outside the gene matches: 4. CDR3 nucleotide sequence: TGTGCCAGCAGAAGACAGGGCTCTAATGAAAAACTGTTTTTT. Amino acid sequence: CASRRQGSNEKLFF.

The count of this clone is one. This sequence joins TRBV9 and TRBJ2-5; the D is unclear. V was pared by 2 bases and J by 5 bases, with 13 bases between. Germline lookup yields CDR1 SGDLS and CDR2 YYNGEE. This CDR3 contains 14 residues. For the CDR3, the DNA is TGTGCCAGCAGCGTGAGTGCCCTCCGGGAGACCCAGTACTTC. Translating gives CASSVSALRETQYF.

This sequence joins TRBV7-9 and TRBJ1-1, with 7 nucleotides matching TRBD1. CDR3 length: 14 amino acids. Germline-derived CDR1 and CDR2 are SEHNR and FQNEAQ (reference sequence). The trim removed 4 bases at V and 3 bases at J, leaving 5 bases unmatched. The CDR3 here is CASSSTGEDTEAFF. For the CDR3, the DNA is TGTGCCAGCAGCTCTACAGGGGAGGACACTGAAGCTTTCTTT.

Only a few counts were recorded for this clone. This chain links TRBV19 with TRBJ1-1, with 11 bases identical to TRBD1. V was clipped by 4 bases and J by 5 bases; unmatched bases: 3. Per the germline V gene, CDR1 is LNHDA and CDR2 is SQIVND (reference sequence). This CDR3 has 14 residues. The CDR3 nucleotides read TGTGCCAGTAGTAAGGGGACAGGGGGGACTGAAGCTTTCTTT. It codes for CASSKGTGGTEAFF.

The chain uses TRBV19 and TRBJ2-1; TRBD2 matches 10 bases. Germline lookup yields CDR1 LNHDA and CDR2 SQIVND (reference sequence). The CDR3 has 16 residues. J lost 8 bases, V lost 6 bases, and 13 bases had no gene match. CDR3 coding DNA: TGTGCCAGTAGCTCCCAGCGGGGGGGCCGTTGGGATGAGCAGTTCTTC. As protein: CASSSQRGGRWDEQFF. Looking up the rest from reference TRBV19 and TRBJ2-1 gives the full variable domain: DGGITQSPKYLFRKEGQNVTLSCEQNLNHDAMYWYRQDPGQGLRLIYYSQIVNDFQKGDIAEGYSVSREKKESFPLTVTSAQKNPTAFYLCASSSQRGGRWDEQFFGPGTRLTVL.

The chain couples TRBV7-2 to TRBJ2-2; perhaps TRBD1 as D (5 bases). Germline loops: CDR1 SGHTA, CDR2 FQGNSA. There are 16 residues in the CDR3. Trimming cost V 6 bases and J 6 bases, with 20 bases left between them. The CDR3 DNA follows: TGTGCCAGCAGGAAGACAGAATTAGTGTTGGCCGGGGAGCTGTTTTTT. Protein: CASRKTELVLAGELFF. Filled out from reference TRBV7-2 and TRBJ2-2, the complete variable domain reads GAGVSQSPSNKVTEKGKDVELRCDPISGHTALYWYRQSLGQGLEFLIYFQGNSAPDKSGLPSDRFSAERTGGSVSTLTIQRTQQEDSAVYLCASRKTELVLAGELFFGEGSRLTVL.